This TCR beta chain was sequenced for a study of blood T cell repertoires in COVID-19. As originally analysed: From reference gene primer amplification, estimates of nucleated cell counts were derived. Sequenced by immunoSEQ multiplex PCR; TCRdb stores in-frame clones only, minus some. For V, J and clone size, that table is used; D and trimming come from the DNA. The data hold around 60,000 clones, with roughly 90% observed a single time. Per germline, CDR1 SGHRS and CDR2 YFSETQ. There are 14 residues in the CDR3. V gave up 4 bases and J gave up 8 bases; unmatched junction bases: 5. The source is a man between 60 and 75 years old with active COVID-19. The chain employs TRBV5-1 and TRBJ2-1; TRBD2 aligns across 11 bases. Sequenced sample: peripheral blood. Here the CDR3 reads CASSTGLAVDEQFF. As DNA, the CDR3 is TGCGCCAGCAGCACGGGACTAGCGGTCGATGAGCAGTTCTTC.